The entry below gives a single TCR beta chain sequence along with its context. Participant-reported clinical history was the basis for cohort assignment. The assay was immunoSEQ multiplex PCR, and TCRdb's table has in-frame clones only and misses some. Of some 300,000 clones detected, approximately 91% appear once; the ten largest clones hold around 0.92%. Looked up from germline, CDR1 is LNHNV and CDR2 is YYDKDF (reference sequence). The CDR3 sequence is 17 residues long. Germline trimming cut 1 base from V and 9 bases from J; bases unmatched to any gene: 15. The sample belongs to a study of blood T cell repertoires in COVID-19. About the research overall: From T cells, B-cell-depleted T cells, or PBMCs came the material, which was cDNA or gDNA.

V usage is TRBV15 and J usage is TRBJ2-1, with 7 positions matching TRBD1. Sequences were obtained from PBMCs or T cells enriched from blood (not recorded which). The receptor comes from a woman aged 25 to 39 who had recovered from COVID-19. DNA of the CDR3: TGTGCCACCAGCAGAGGAGAGGCCCGACAGGGTATGGGTGAGCAGTTCTTC. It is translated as CATSRGEARQGMGEQFF.